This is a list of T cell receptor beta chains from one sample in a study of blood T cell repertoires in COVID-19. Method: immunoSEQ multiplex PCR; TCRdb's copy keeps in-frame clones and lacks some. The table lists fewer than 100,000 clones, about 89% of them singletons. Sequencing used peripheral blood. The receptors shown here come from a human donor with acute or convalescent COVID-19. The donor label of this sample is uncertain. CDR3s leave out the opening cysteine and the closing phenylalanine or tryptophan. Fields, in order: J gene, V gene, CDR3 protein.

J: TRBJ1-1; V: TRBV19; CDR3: ASSTAKRGTNTEAF
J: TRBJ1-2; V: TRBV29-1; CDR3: SVYGANGYT
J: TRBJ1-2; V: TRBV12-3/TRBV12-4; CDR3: ASIPPGRYGYT
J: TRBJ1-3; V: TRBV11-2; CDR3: ASSLWSTGGRGNTIY
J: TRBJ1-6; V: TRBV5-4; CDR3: ASSLVRDSPLH
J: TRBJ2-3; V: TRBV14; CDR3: ASSQEPAGGPDTQY
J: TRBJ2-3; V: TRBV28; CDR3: ASSLRGLVDTQY
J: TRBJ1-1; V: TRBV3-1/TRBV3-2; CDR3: ASSQDRRHHARTVNTEAF
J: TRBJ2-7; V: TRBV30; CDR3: AWSPKHEQY
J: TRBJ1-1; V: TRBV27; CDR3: ASSLQGYNTEAF
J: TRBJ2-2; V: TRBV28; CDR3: ASRRLGENTGELF
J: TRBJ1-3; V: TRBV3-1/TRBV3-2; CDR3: ASSQPSGQGNTIY
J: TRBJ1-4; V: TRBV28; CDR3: ASSPGVRARGGKLF
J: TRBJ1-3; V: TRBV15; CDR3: ATSPREAGNTIY
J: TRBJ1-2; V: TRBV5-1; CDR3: ASSLQGDRGAGYT
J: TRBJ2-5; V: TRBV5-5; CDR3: ASSLRLYQETQY
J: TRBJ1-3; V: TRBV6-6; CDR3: ASNDRESSGNTIY
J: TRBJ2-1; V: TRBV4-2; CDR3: ASSQGQSGGGPSYNEQF
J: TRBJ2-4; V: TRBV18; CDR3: ASSPEYRNIQY
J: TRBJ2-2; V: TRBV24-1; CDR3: ATSDYRGGTGELF
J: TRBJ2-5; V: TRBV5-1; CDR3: ASSAQPTGGGETQY
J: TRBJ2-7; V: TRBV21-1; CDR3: ASSNRDRGHEQY
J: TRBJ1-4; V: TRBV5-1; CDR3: ASSLVTGFATNEKLF
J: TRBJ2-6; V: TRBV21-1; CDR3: ASSNRGAEAGANVLT
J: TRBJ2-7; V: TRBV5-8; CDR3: ASSFRDRGLYEQY
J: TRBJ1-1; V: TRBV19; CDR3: ASRPKPTPLGTEAF
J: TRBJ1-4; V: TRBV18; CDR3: ASSRGSIATNEKLF
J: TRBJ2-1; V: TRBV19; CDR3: ASSPGGPYNEQF
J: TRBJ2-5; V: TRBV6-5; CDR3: ASSPRDSQETQY
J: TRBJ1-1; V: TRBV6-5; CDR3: ASSYSRQGRTEAF
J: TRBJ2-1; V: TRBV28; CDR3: ASSLGLAGDLEQF
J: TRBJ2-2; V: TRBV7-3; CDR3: ASSFRGANTGELF
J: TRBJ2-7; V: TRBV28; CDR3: ASSWGQGGYEQY
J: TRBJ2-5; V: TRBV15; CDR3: ATSRDNGQETQY
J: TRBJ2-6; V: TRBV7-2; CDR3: ASSLVGGFYSGANVLT
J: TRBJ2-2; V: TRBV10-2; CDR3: GGGQGVTGELF
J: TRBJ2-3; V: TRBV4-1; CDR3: ASSQAGGTDTQY
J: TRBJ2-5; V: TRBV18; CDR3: ASSTGSETQY
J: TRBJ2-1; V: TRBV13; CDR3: ASSLGGPSYNEQF
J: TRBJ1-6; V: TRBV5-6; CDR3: ASSLARTGESPLH
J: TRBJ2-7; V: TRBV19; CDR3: ASSVRDNPYEQY
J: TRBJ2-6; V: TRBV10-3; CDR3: AISEDRGIGANVLT
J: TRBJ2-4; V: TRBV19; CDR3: ASTPGNQNIQY
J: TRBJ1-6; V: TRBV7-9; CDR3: ASSLAGQGGNSPLH
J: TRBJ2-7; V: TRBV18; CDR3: ASSLAGGYEQY
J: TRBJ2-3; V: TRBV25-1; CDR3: ASSVGSIDTQY
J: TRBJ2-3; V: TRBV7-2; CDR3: ASSAPVTSGGDTQY
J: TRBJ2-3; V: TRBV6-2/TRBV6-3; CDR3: ASSYSVQRASTDTQY
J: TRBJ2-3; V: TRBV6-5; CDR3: ASAISPSTDTQY
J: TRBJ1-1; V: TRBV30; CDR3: AWGRLGGANTEAF
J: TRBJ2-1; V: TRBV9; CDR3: ASSVTSGRSYNEQF
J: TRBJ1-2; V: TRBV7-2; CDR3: ASSFGAPGQGSRGYT
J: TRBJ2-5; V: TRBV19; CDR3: ASRSWPGQQETQY